The 15 T cell receptor beta chains reported below all come from one sample, sequenced in a study of blood T cell repertoires in COVID-19. Profiled with immunoSEQ multiplex PCR; TCRdb holds only in-frame clones, not every one. The sample includes 70,000 or so clones, about 90% of them seen just once. Sequencing used peripheral blood. The receptor source for this set is an elderly woman with active COVID-19.

The CDR3 DNA follows: TGTGCCAGCAGCCCTGCGGACAGCCTAAATTCACCCCTCCACTTT. It specifies CASSPADSLNSPLHF. This chain joins TRBV28 and TRBJ1-6; D possibly corresponds to TRBD1 (6 bases). CDR1 and CDR2 from the germline V gene are MDHEN and SYDVKM. V lost 6 bases to trimming and J lost 7 bases, with 16 bases between them. The CDR3 loop spans 15 amino acids.

The chain joins TRBV7-3 to TRBJ2-2; D might be TRBD2 (6 bases). The V end was cut by 6 bases, the J end by 4 bases, with 9 bases between. CDR1 and CDR2 from the germline V gene are SGHTA and FQGTGA. This CDR3 has 13 residues. The CDR3 reads CASRRDGTGELFF. DNA of the CDR3: TGTGCCAGCAGGCGGGACGGCACCGGGGAGCTGTTTTTT.

The chain recombines TRBV9 with TRBJ2-3; 7 bases are a match to TRBD2. The V gene's germline CDR1 is SGDLS and CDR2 YYNGEE. V was pared by 0 bases and J by 6 bases, with 7 bases of the junction left unmatched. The CDR3 is made up of 15 amino acids. Written as DNA, the CDR3 is TGTGCCAGCAGCGTAGGACTAGCCGGGAAGGATACGCAGTATTTT. It is translated as CASSVGLAGKDTQYF.

The chain links TRBV14 to TRBJ2-2, with 9 bases matching TRBD2. The CDR3 runs 17 residues. CDR1 SGHDN and CDR2 FVKESK come from the germline V gene. V trimming: 5 bases; J trimming: 0 bases; junction bases outside the gene matches: 7. DNA for the CDR3: TGTGCCAGCAGCTCCCGGACTAGCGCCGCGAACACCGGGGAGCTGTTTTTT. This sequence encodes CASSSRTSAANTGELFF.

The rearrangement links TRBV6-2 or TRBV6-3 to TRBJ2-7; D not certain. This CDR3 comprises 13 residues. Looked up from germline, CDR1 is MNHEY and CDR2 is SVGEGT. V lost 6 bases and J lost 5, with 14 bases in between. The CDR3: CASSTTAPNEQYF. CDR3 coding DNA: TGTGCCAGCAGCACGACTGCCCCCAACGAGCAGTACTTC.

The chain uses TRBV5-4 and TRBJ2-3; 7 nucleotides match TRBD2. The CDR3 loop spans 17 amino acids. Germline V gene lookup returns CDR1 SGHNT and CDR2 YYREEE (reference sequence). J gave up 0 bases and V 6 bases, and 13 bases lay outside the gene matches. The CDR3 DNA sequence: TGTGCCAGCAACAAAGGCGGGCTAGCGGCTAGCACAGATACGCAGTATTTT. Translation gives CASNKGGLAASTDTQYF. Looking up the rest from reference TRBV5-4 and TRBJ2-3 gives the full variable domain: ETGVTQSPTHLIKTRGQQVTLRCSSQSGHNTVSWYQQALGQGPQFIFQYYREEENGRGNFPPRFSGLQFPNYSSELNVNALELDDSALYLCASNKGGLAASTDTQYFGPGTRLTVL.

V usage is TRBV5-5 and J usage is TRBJ1-2, with D possibly matching TRBD1 (6 bases). Germline-derived CDR1 and CDR2 are SGHKS and YYEKEE (reference sequence). The CDR3 covers 15 residues. Trimming pared 3 bases from V and 7 bases from J, leaving 19 bases between. CDR3 nucleotide sequence: TGTGCCAGCAGCTCTTCACAGGGTAGTATATCTGGCTACACCTTC. This encodes CASSSSQGSISGYTF.

V is TRBV5-1 and J is TRBJ2-1; D unresolved. CDR1 SGHRS and CDR2 YFSETQ come from the germline V gene. Trimming cost V 0 bases and J 7 bases, with 17 bases left between them. The CDR3 runs 16 residues. As DNA, the CDR3 is TGCGCCAGCAGCTTGGTACCTAGTGGAGCCCTTAATGAGCAGTTCTTC. Its translation is CASSLVPSGALNEQFF. Full variable domain (remainder filled in from reference TRBV5-1 and TRBJ2-1): KAGVTQTPRYLIKTRGQQVTLSCSPISGHRSVSWYQQTPGQGLQFLFEYFSETQRNKGNFPGRFSGRQFSNSRSEMNVSTLELGDSALYLCASSLVPSGALNEQFFGPGTRLTVL.

The CDR3: CARSLEGVVATCGYTF. DNA of the CDR3: TGTGCCAGAAGCTTGGAAGGGGTTGTGGCAACTTGTGGCTACACCTTC. The rearrangement joins TRBV5-3 to TRBJ1-2, with D possibly matching TRBD1 (5 bases). TRBV5-3 is an open reading frame whose function is uncertain. Trimming cost V 0 bases and J 7 bases, with 19 bases left between them. The CDR3 loop spans 16 amino acids.

The sample holds one count of this clone. CDR3 sequence (DNA): TGTGCCAGCAAACGGGGAATCTATGGCTACACCTTC. Amino acid sequence: CASKRGIYGYTF. This chain links TRBV12-3 or TRBV12-4 with TRBJ1-2; D unresolved. This CDR3 region has 12 residues. The ends were cut back, 7 bases at V and 4 bases at J, with 10 bases in the middle.

The V and J genes are TRBV18 and TRBJ1-2; 7 bases match TRBD1. V gave up 6 bases and J gave up 6 bases; unmatched junction bases: 13. This CDR3 is 15 amino acids long. CDR1 and CDR2 (germline): KGHSH, LQKENI. The chain's CDR3 is CASSSRGATGDGYTF. DNA of the CDR3: TGTGCCAGCTCGAGCAGGGGGGCGACCGGGGATGGCTACACCTTC. Supplemented by reference TRBV18 and TRBJ1-2, the full variable domain reads NAGVMQNPRHLVRRRGQEARLRCSPMKGHSHVYWYRQLPEEGLKFMVYLQKENIIDESGMPKERFSAEFPKEGPSILRIQQVVRGDSAAYFCASSSRGATGDGYTFGSGTRLTVV.

The sample holds a few counts of this clone. The chain carries TRBV27 and TRBJ2-7, with D possibly being TRBD1 (6 bases). Germline-derived CDR1 and CDR2 are MNHEY and SMNVEV (reference sequence). The V end was cut by 6 bases, the J end by 3 bases, with 21 bases between. CDR3 length: 16 residues. CDR3 region: CASRKLDSPKVYEQYF. CDR3 bases: TGTGCCAGCAGAAAGCTGGACAGTCCTAAGGTCTACGAGCAGTACTTC.

This sequence joins TRBV4-3 and TRBJ2-1; D possibly corresponds to TRBD2 (6 bases). The V gene's germline CDR1 is LGHNA and CDR2 YSLEER. This CDR3 comprises 13 residues. Trimming removed 2 bases from V and 6 bases from J, with 8 bases in between. This chain's CDR3 is CASSQLAANEQFF. CDR3 DNA sequence: TGCGCCAGCAGCCAATTAGCGGCCAATGAGCAGTTCTTC.

The CDR3 bases are TGCGCCAGCAGCTCTGGACTAGGATGGTACAATGAGCAGTTCTTC. Translated: CASSSGLGWYNEQFF. The gene calls are TRBV5-1 and TRBJ2-1, with 7 bases aligning to TRBD2. Germline V lookup: CDR1 SGHRS, CDR2 YFSETQ. After removal of 3 bases from V and 4 bases from J, the junction contained 7 bases not matched to a gene. The CDR3 is made up of 15 amino acids.

The DNA of the CDR3 is TGTGCCAGCTCGAGACTTGCAACTAATGAAAAACTGTTTTTT. It is translated as CASSRLATNEKLFF. The rearrangement joins TRBV9 to TRBJ1-4, with D hard to call. CDR1 and CDR2 (germline): SGDLS, YYNGEE. This CDR3 region has 14 residues. V lost 7 bases and J lost 0, with 10 bases in between.